Detailed here is one T cell receptor (beta chain). Libraries were prepared by immunoSEQ multiplex PCR; TCRdb keeps only in-frame clonotypes and omits some of them. The sample records roughly 22,000 clones, 80% to 95% being singletons. CDR1 is GTSNPN, CDR2 SVGIG, per germline (reference sequence). The CDR3 consists of 13 residues. V lost 1 base and J lost 7; bases outside the gene matches: 6. This entry comes from a study of T cell changes during pregnancy in multiple sclerosis. The chain is built from TRBV30 and TRBJ1-2, with 7 positions matching TRBD1. The receptor's source is a female donor in good health, enrolled as a control in a pregnancy study. The sequencing here drew on CD4+ T cells from peripheral blood mononuclear cells, taken after pregnancy. As DNA, the CDR3 is TGTGCCTGGAGTGACGAGGGGGCGCCTGGCTACACCTTC. Amino acid sequence: CAWSDEGAPGYTF.